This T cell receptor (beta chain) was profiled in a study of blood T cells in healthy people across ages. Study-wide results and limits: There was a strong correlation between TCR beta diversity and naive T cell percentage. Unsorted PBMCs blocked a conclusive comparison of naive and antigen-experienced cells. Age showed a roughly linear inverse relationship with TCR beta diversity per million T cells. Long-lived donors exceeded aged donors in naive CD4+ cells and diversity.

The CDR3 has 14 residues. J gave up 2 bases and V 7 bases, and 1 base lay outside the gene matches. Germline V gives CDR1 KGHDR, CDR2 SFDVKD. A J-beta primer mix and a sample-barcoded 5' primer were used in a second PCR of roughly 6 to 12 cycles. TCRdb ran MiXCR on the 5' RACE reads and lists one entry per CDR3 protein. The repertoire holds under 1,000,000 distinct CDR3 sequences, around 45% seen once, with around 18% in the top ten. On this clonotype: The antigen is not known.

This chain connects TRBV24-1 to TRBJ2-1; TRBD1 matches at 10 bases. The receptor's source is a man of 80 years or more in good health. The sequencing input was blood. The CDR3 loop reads CATRDRGTYNEQFF. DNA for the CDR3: TGTGCCACCAGGGACAGGGGGACCTACAATGAGCAGTTCTTC.